This T cell receptor beta chain was captured in a study of cytomegalovirus exposure and HLA in healthy donors. Overall study results and limits: Rare sequences made up most TCRs, while some public TCRs were found in many donors. Fewer than 200 TCR beta chains were listed as cytomegalovirus-associated. For most TCR beta V segments, an earlier analysis put the productive rate at about 87% or about 30% of the time.

Primers: 60 Vbeta forward and 13 Jbeta reverse. Sequenced by immunoSEQ multiplex PCR; TCRdb stores in-frame clones only, minus some. Here the sample spans around 160,000 clones, about four fifths being singletons. With respect to this clone: Its antigen is as yet unknown. The junction and the germline gene differ at one end; a read error may be behind it.

The sequencing input was PBMCs. The source is a man aged 50 to 60 in good health and CMV-seropositive.

The CDR3 bases are TGTGCCAGCAGTTTAGTAGGAGGGAGATCCTACAAGCAGTACTTC. This translates into CASSLVGGRSYKQYF. The chain combines TRBV27 with TRBJ2-7, with D possibly matching TRBD2 (6 bases). The CDR3 length is 15 residues. Germline values: CDR1 MNHEY, CDR2 SMNVEV (reference sequence).